Listed below are T cell receptor beta chains from one sample, sequenced in a study of cytomegalovirus exposure and HLA in healthy donors. Sequencing used immunoSEQ multiplex PCR; TCRdb keeps in-frame clones, though not all of them. The sample contains roughly 190,000 clones, about 87% of which appear only once. The sequencing sample was made of PBMCs. The receptors were gathered from a young man in good health and CMV-seronegative. Each CDR3 is given with its conserved first and last residue. D genes are given only for firm matches. Clone sizes are given selectively: once, few, many, or a class where the clone is expanded.

size: .
V: TRBV21-1
J: TRBJ2-1
D: .
CDR3: CASSNRVTGPLNEQFF
DNA: TGTGCCAGCAGCAACCGTGTGACAGGACCCTTGAATGAGCAGTTCTTC

size: .
V: TRBV19
J: TRBJ1-3
D: TRBD1
CDR3: CASSLTGGHPPYSGNTIYF
DNA: TGTGCCAGTAGCCTGACAGGGGGCCACCCACCCTACTCTGGAAACACCATATATTTT

size: .
V: TRBV6-1
J: TRBJ1-4
D: TRBD1
CDR3: CASSALQGANEKLFF
DNA: TGTGCCAGCAGTGCGTTACAGGGGGCTAATGAAAAACTGTTTTTT

size: .
V: TRBV30
J: TRBJ2-5
D: TRBD2
CDR3: CAWSAGLAGVTETQYF
DNA: TGTGCCTGGAGCGCCGGACTAGCGGGAGTAACAGAGACCCAGTACTTC

size: .
V: TRBV5-6
J: TRBJ2-7
D: .
CDR3: CASSLLREQYF
DNA: TGTGCCAGCAGCTTACTACGCGAGCAGTACTTC

size: .
V: TRBV18
J: TRBJ1-5
D: .
CDR3: CASSMLRDNDQPQHF
DNA: TGTGCCAGCTCAATGCTCCGGGACAACGATCAGCCCCAGCATTTT

size: few
V: TRBV4-1
J: TRBJ1-4
D: .
CDR3: CASSEKGDSTNEKLFF
DNA: TGCGCCAGCAGCGAAAAAGGGGACTCAACTAATGAAAAACTGTTTTTT

size: .
V: TRBV5-6
J: TRBJ2-5
D: TRBD2
CDR3: CASSLLAGLILETQYF
DNA: TGTGCCAGCAGCCTACTAGCGGGTCTCATTTTGGAGACCCAGTACTTC

size: .
V: TRBV18
J: TRBJ2-1
D: TRBD2
CDR3: CASSPTTSSNEQFF
DNA: TGTGCCAGCTCACCAACGACTAGCAGCAATGAGCAGTTCTTC

size: .
V: TRBV7-2
J: TRBJ2-7
D: TRBD2
CDR3: CASSPGLEMASYEQYF
DNA: TGTGCCAGCAGTCCTGGACTAGAAATGGCCTCCTACGAGCAGTACTTC

size: .
V: TRBV7-2
J: TRBJ2-5
D: .
CDR3: CASSLGPGETQYF
DNA: TGTGCCAGCAGCTTAGGGCCGGGAGAGACCCAGTACTTC

size: .
V: TRBV6-6
J: TRBJ1-2
D: .
CDR3: CASSTGQREGGYTF
DNA: TGTGCCAGCAGTACAGGACAAAGGGAAGGTGGCTACACCTTC

size: .
V: TRBV28
J: TRBJ2-7
D: .
CDR3: CASSLMYYEQYF
DNA: TGTGCCAGCAGTTTAATGTACTACGAGCAGTACTTC

size: .
V: TRBV5-4
J: TRBJ2-7
D: .
CDR3: CASSSPRSYEQYF
DNA: TGTGCCAGCAGCTCACCCAGGTCCTACGAGCAGTACTTC

size: .
V: TRBV6-6
J: TRBJ1-6
D: .
CDR3: CASSYFQGSGSPLHF
DNA: TGTGCCAGCAGTTACTTCCAGGGGTCCGGATCACCCCTCCACTTT

size: .
V: TRBV7-9
J: TRBJ2-3
D: TRBD1
CDR3: CASRSGTATDTQYF
DNA: TGTGCCAGCAGGTCCGGGACAGCCACAGATACGCAGTATTTT

size: .
V: TRBV7-9
J: TRBJ1-2
D: .
CDR3: CASSTAGDGYTF
DNA: TGTGCCAGCAGCACAGCAGGGGATGGCTACACCTTC

size: .
V: TRBV7-2
J: TRBJ1-2
D: TRBD1
CDR3: CASSRDRGTTGYTF
DNA: TGTGCCAGCAGCCGCGACAGGGGAACAACTGGCTACACCTTC

size: few
V: TRBV4-2
J: TRBJ1-5
D: .
CDR3: CASSQADQPQHF
DNA: TGTGCCAGCAGCCAAGCGGATCAGCCCCAGCATTTT

size: .
V: TRBV6-5
J: TRBJ2-5
D: TRBD1
CDR3: CASLSPGQQETQYF
DNA: TGTGCCTCACTTTCCCCGGGACAGCAAGAGACCCAGTACTTC

size: .
V: TRBV29-1
J: TRBJ2-3
D: .
CDR3: CSVGGTRGRFTDTQYF
DNA: TGCAGCGTTGGGGGAACCAGGGGTCGGTTCACAGATACGCAGTATTTT

size: .
V: TRBV19
J: TRBJ2-2
D: .
CDR3: CASSRAARVGGELFF
DNA: TGTGCCAGTAGTAGGGCGGCCAGGGTTGGCGGGGAGCTGTTTTTT

size: .
V: TRBV19
J: TRBJ1-5
D: .
CDR3: CASSRPPNQPQHF
DNA: TGTGCCAGTAGTAGGCCTCCCAATCAGCCCCAGCATTTT

size: .
V: TRBV9
J: TRBJ2-7
D: TRBD2
CDR3: CASSASGGRSSYEQYF
DNA: TGTGCCAGCAGCGCTAGCGGGGGGCGAAGCTCCTACGAGCAGTACTTC

size: .
V: TRBV28
J: TRBJ2-3
D: TRBD2
CDR3: CASSLSVWASGGVSTDTQYF
DNA: TGTGCCAGCAGTTTATCGGTGTGGGCTAGCGGGGGGGTAAGCACAGATACGCAGTATTTT

size: .
V: TRBV4-1
J: TRBJ2-1
D: TRBD1
CDR3: CASSQDRSVVGTGYNEQFF
DNA: TGCGCCAGCAGCCAAGATCGTTCGGTAGTCGGGACAGGGTACAATGAGCAGTTCTTC

size: .
V: TRBV14
J: TRBJ1-2
D: .
CDR3: CASSPTGMSQGYTF
DNA: TGTGCCAGCAGCCCCACAGGAATGTCCCAGGGCTACACCTTC

size: .
V: TRBV5-4
J: TRBJ2-7
D: TRBD2
CDR3: CASSSAGGPREQYF
DNA: TGTGCCAGCAGCTCGGCGGGAGGGCCGCGGGAGCAGTACTTC

size: .
V: TRBV5-1
J: TRBJ1-2
D: .
CDR3: CARSRGGLTGYTF
DNA: TGCGCCAGAAGCCGGGGGGGACTAACTGGCTACACCTTC

size: .
V: TRBV7-2
J: TRBJ1-1
D: TRBD1
CDR3: CASNFRQGGTEAFF
DNA: TGTGCCAGCAACTTTAGACAGGGAGGAACTGAAGCTTTCTTT

size: .
V: TRBV27
J: TRBJ2-4
D: .
CDR3: CASASVPSWAKNIQYF
DNA: TGTGCCAGCGCCTCGGTCCCCTCCTGGGCCAAAAACATTCAGTACTTC

size: .
V: TRBV5-1
J: TRBJ2-1
D: .
CDR3: CASSPLGVNEQFF
DNA: TGCGCCAGCTCCCCTCTTGGAGTGAATGAGCAGTTCTTC

size: once
V: TRBV10-1
J: TRBJ1-3
D: TRBD1
CDR3: CASRAGQGTSSGNTIYF
DNA: TGCGCCAGCAGAGCCGGACAGGGGACCTCCTCTGGAAACACCATATATTTT

size: .
V: TRBV30
J: TRBJ1-2
D: .
CDR3: CAWSVVSSLENTF
DNA: TGTGCCTGGAGTGTAGTGTCGTCATTGGAGAACACCTTC

size: .
V: TRBV7-9
J: TRBJ2-2
D: TRBD2
CDR3: CASSLFSGGHTGELFF
DNA: TGTGCCAGCAGCCTGTTTAGCGGGGGTCACACCGGGGAGCTGTTTTTT

size: .
V: TRBV7-2
J: TRBJ1-2
D: TRBD1
CDR3: CASSSGQLVNYGYTF
DNA: TGTGCCAGCAGCTCGGGACAGCTTGTTAACTATGGCTACACCTTC

size: .
V: TRBV28
J: TRBJ1-1
D: .
CDR3: CASQEGLVPEAFF
DNA: TGTGCCAGCCAGGAGGGGTTAGTTCCTGAAGCTTTCTTT

size: .
V: TRBV28
J: TRBJ1-2
D: TRBD1
CDR3: CASGQGSDYGYTF
DNA: TGTGCCAGCGGACAGGGAAGCGACTATGGCTACACCTTC

size: .
V: TRBV11-2
J: TRBJ2-3
D: .
CDR3: CASSPWRASTDTQYF
DNA: TGTGCCAGCAGCCCATGGAGGGCTAGCACAGATACGCAGTATTTT

size: .
V: TRBV19
J: TRBJ2-2
D: .
CDR3: CASSIVGVGELFF
DNA: TGTGCCAGTAGTATCGTCGGGGTCGGGGAGCTGTTTTTT

size: once
V: TRBV7-2
J: TRBJ2-7
D: TRBD1
CDR3: CASSSPGTGGARYLYEQYF
DNA: TGTGCCAGCAGCTCCCCCGGGACAGGGGGGGCCCGATACCTCTACGAGCAGTACTTC

size: .
V: TRBV6-5
J: TRBJ2-3
D: .
CDR3: CASSFRLADTQYF
DNA: TGTGCCAGCAGTTTCCGACTTGCAGATACGCAGTATTTT

size: .
V: TRBV7-9
J: TRBJ2-5
D: TRBD1
CDR3: CASSLEGQGVAQYF
DNA: TGTGCCAGCAGCTTAGAGGGGCAGGGGGTGGCCCAGTACTTC

size: .
V: TRBV27
J: TRBJ1-1
D: .
CDR3: CASILTSGGSTEAFF
DNA: TGTGCCAGCATACTAACCAGCGGGGGCAGCACTGAAGCTTTCTTT

size: .
V: TRBV4-1
J: TRBJ2-1
D: .
CDR3: CASSQDPGINGEQFF
DNA: TGCGCCAGCAGCCAAGACCCCGGGATAAATGGTGAGCAGTTCTTC

size: .
V: TRBV5-8
J: TRBJ2-2
D: TRBD2
CDR3: CASSGTSGVNTGELFF
DNA: TGTGCCAGCAGCGGGACTAGCGGGGTGAACACCGGGGAGCTGTTTTTT

size: .
V: TRBV28
J: TRBJ1-4
D: TRBD1
CDR3: CAAGTVAGKLFF
DNA: TGTGCCGCCGGGACAGTGGCTGGAAAACTGTTTTTT

size: .
V: TRBV6-5
J: TRBJ2-1
D: .
CDR3: CASRSSDPYNEQFF
DNA: TGTGCCAGCAGGTCGAGTGATCCCTACAATGAGCAGTTCTTC

size: once
V: TRBV4-2
J: TRBJ2-2
D: TRBD2
CDR3: CASSPTSGRMTGELFF
DNA: TGTGCCAGCAGCCCCACTAGCGGGAGGATGACCGGGGAGCTGTTTTTT

size: few
V: TRBV4-3
J: TRBJ2-7
D: .
CDR3: CASSQDYSGTYEQYF
DNA: TGCGCCAGCAGCCAAGACTATAGCGGCACCTACGAGCAGTACTTC

size: .
V: TRBV6-1
J: TRBJ1-1
D: TRBD1
CDR3: CASNTGGGNTEAFF
DNA: TGTGCCAGCAATACAGGGGGCGGGAACACTGAAGCTTTCTTT

size: once
V: TRBV7-5
J: TRBJ2-1
D: .
CDR3: CARSLGTSGGNEQFF
DNA: TGTGCCAGAAGCCTCGGGACTAGCGGGGGGAATGAGCAGTTCTTC

size: once
V: TRBV14
J: TRBJ1-5
D: TRBD1
CDR3: CASSFRQGGNQPQHF
DNA: TGTGCCAGCAGCTTTCGACAGGGCGGAAATCAGCCCCAGCATTTT